This T cell receptor (beta chain) was profiled in a study of blood T cell repertoires in COVID-19. Study as a whole: Acute-phase and convalescent COVID-19 samples originated in the United States, Italy and Spain. T cells, B-cell-depleted T cells, or PBMCs provided the cDNA or gDNA that served as material.

In the authors' workflow: Reference gene primer amplification gave estimated nucleated cell counts. Data came from immunoSEQ multiplex PCR; TCRdb stores just in-frame clones and leaves some out. The V and J calls and clone size were taken over from that table, and D and trimming were inferred from the DNA. Found here are around 150,000 clones, 85% to 90% of them singletons; the top ten hold around 3.3%. The CDR3 length is 16 residues. V was shortened by 4 bases and J by 2 bases, with 16 bases between the two germline ends. Per the germline V gene, CDR1 is SGHRS and CDR2 is YFSETQ. This TCR was recovered from a woman aged 55-70 years with active COVID-19. The rearrangement joins TRBV5-1 to TRBJ1-3; no clear D. Sequencing used peripheral blood. CDR3 coding DNA: TGCGCCAGCAGCCCCGTTCCGCGGTTTACTGGAAACACCATATATTTT. This encodes CASSPVPRFTGNTIYF.